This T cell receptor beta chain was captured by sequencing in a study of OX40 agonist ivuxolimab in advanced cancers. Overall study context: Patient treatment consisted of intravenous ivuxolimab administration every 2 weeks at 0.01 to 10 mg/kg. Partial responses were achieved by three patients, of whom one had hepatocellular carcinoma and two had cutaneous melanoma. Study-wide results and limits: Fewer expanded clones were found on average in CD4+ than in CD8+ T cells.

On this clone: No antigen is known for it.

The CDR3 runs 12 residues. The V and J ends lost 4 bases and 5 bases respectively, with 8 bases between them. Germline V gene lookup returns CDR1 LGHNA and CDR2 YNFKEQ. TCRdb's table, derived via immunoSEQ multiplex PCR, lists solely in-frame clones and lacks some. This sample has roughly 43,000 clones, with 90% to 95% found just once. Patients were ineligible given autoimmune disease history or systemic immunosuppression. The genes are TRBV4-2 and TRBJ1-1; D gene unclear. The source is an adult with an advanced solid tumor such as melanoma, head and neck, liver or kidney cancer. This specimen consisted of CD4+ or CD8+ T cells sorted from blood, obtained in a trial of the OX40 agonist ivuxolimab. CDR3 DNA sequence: TGTGCCAGCAGCCTGGGGAGTACTGAAGCTTTCTTT. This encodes CASSLGSTEAFF.